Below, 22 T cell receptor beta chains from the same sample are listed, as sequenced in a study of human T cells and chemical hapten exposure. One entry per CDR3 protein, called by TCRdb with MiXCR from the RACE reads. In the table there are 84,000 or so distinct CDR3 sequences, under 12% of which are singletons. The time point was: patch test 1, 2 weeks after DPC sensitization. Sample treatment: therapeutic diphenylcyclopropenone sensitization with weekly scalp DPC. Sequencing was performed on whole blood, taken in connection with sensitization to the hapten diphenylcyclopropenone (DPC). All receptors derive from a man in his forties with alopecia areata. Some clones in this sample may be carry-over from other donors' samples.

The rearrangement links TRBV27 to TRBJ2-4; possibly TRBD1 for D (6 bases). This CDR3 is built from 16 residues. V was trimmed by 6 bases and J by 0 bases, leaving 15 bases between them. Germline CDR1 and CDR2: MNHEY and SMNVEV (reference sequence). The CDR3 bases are TGTGCCAGCAGCCCCGGACAGATTTTAGCCAAAAACATTCAGTACTTC. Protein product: CASSPGQILAKNIQYF.

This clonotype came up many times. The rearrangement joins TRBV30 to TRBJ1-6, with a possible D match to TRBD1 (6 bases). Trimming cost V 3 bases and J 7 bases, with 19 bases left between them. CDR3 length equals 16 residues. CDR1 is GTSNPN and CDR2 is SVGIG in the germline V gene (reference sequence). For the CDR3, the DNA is TGTGCCTGGAGCCGCCGGGGCAGGGGAGGGAATTCACCCCTCCACTTT. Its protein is CAWSRRGRGGNSPLHF.

CDR3 protein: CASSEYGGGSGANVLTF. In DNA form, the CDR3 reads TGTGCCAGCAGTGAATACGGGGGCGGATCTGGGGCCAACGTCCTGACTTTC. This chain links TRBV25-1 with TRBJ2-6, with D perhaps being TRBD1 or TRBD2 (6 bases each). Trimming stripped 0 bases from V and 1 base from J, with 10 bases between. There are 17 residues in the CDR3. Per germline, CDR1 MGHDK and CDR2 SYGVNS.

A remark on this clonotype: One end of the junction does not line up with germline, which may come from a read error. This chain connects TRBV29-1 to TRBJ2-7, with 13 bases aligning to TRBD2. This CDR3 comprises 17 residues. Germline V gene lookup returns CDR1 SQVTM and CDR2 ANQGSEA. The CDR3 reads CSVAGLAGAWTSYEQDF. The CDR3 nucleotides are TGCAGCGTTGCTGGACTAGCGGGGGCATGGACCTCCTACGAGCAGGACTTC.

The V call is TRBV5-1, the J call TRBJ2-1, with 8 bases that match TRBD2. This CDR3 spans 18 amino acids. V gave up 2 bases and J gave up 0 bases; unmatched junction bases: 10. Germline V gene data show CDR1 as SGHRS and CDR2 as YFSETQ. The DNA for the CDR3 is TGCGCCAGCAGCTTTGACTCTAGCGGGTGGGACTCCTACAATGAGCAGTTCTTC. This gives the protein CASSFDSSGWDSYNEQFF.

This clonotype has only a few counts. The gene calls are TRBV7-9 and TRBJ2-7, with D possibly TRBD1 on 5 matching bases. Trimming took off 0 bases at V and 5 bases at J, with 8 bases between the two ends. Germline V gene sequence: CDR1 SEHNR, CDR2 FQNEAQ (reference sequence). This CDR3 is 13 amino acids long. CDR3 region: CASSLAGAHEQYV. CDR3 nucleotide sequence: TGTGCCAGCAGCTTAGCAGGGGCCCACGAGCAGTACGTC.

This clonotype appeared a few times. CDR3 amino acids: CSVEGSGRGSTDTQYF. The CDR3 DNA reads TGCAGCGTTGAGGGCTCCGGGAGGGGAAGCACAGATACGCAGTATTTT. The V gene is TRBV29-1, the J gene TRBJ2-3; 8 bases fit TRBD2. The CDR3 contains 16 residues. J gave up 0 bases and V 3 bases, and 8 bases lay outside the gene matches. Looked up from germline, CDR1 is SQVTM and CDR2 is ANQGSEA.

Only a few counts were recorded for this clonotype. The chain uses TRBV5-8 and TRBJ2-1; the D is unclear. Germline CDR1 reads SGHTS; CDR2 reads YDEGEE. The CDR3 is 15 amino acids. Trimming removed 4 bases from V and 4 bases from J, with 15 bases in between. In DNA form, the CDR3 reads TGTGCCAGCAGCCCGCCGCTCGGCTGGTACAATGAGCAGTTCTTC. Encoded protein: CASSPPLGWYNEQFF.

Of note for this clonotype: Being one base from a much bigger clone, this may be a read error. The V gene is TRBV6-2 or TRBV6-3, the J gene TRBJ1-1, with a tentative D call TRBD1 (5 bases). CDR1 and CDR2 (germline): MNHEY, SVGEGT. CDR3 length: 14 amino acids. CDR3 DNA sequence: TGTGCCAGCAGTCGGGGGGGTGGAGACACTGAAGCTTCCTTT. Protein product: CASSRGGGDTEASF.

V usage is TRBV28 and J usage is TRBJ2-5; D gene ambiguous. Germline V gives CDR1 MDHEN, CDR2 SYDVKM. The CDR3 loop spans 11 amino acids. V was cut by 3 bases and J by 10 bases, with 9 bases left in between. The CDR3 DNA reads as TGTGCCAGCAGTTTTAGAAGGGACCAGTACTTC. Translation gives CASSFRRDQYF.

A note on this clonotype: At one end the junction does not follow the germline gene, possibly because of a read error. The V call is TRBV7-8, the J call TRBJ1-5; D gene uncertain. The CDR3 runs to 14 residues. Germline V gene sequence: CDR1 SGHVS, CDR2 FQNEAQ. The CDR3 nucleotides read TGTGCCAGCAGCTTAGCAGGAGACAATCAGCCCCAGAATTTT. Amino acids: CASSLAGDNQPQNF.

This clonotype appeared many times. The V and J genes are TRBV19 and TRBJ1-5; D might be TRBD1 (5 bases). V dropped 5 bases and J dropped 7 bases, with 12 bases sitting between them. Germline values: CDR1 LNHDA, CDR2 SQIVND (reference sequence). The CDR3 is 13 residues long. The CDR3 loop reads CASSPGGGQPQHF. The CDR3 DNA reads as TGTGCCAGTAGTCCCGGCGGGGGGCAGCCCCAGCATTTT.

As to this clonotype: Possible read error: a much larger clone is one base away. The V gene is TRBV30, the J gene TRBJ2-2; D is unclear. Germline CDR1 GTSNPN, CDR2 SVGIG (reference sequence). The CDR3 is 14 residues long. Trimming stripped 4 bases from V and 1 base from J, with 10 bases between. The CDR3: CAWNQALNTGELFF. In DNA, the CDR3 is TGTGCCTGGAACCAAGCGCTGAACACCGGGGAGCTGTTTTTT.

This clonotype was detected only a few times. CDR3 bases: TGTGCCTGGAGCCACAGCAGCGGGTCGATTGTGTTCTTC. It yields the protein CAWSHSSGSIVFF. The chain employs TRBV30 and TRBJ2-1; the D gene is possibly TRBD2 (6 bases). V lost 3 bases and J 15 bases, leaving 21 bases between the germline ends. This CDR3 is 13 amino acids long. The V gene's germline CDR1 is GTSNPN and CDR2 SVGIG (reference sequence).

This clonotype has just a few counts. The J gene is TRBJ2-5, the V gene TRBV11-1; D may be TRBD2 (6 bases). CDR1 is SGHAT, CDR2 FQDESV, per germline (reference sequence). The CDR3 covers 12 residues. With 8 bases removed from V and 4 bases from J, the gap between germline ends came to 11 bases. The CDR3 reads CASGTPGETQYF. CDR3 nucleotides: TGTGCCAGCGGGACTCCCGGAGAGACCCAGTACTTC.

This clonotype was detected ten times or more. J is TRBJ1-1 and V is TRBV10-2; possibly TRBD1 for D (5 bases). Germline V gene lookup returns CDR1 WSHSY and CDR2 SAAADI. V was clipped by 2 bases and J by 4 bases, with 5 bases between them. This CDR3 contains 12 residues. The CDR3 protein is CASSEGATEAFF. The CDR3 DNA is TGCGCCAGCAGTGAGGGGGCCACTGAAGCTTTCTTT.

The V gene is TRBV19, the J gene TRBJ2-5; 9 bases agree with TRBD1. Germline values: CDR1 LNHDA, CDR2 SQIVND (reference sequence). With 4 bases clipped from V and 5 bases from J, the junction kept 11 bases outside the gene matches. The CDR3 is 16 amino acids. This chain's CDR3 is CASSTWVTGGMETQYF. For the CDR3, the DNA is TGTGCCAGTAGTACATGGGTGACAGGGGGGATGGAGACCCAGTACTTC.

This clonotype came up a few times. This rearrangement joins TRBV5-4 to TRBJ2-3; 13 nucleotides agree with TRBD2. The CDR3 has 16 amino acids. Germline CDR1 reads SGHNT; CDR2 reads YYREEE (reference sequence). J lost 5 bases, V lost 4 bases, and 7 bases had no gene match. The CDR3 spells CASSPRTSGSRDTQYF. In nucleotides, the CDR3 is TGTGCCAGCAGCCCCCGGACTAGCGGGAGTCGAGATACGCAGTATTTT.

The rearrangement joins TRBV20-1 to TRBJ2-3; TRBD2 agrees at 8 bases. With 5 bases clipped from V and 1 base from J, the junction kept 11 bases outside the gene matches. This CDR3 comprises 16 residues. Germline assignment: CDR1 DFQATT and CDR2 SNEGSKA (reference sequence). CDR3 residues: CSAPIRTTSGTDTQYF. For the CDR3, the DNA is TGCAGTGCTCCCATCAGGACGACTAGCGGCACAGATACGCAGTATTTT.

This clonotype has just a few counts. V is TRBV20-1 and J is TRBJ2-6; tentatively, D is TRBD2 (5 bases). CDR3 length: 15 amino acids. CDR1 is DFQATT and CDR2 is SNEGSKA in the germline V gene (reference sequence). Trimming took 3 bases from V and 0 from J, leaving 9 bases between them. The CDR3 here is CSARRGNSGANVLTF. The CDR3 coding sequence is TGCAGTGCTAGGCGAGGGAACTCTGGGGCCAACGTCCTGACTTTC.

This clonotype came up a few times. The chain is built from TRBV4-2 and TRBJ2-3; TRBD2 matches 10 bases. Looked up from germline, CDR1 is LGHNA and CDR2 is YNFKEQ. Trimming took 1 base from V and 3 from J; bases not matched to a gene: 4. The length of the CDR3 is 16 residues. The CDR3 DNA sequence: TGTGCCAGCAGCCAAGCTAGCGGGAGTGGGACAGATACGCAGTATTTT. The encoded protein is CASSQASGSGTDTQYF.

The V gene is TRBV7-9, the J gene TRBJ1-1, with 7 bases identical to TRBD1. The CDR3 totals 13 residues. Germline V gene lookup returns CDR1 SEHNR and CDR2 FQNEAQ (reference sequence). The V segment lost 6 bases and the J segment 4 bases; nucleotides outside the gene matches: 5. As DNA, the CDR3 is TGTGCCAGCAGTTTAACAGGGGCCACTGAAGCTTTCTTT. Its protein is CASSLTGATEAFF.